These T cell receptor beta chains were read from a single sample in a study of patients and donors after allogeneic stem cell transplantation. TCRdb re-derived calls from the RT-PCR reads in MiXCR, one entry per CDR3 protein. The sample holds 900,000 to 1,000,000 distinct CDR3 sequences, 18% seen once. The sequenced material came from blood, either unsorted or a sorted T cell fraction (not recorded which). These receptors were collected from a human donor who was either an allogeneic HSCT recipient or a stem cell or donor lymphocyte infusion donor (not recorded which). It is not recorded whose cells these are; they may come from a transplant donor. The conserved cysteine and the conserved F or W are not part of the CDR3 here. Size values are once, few and many counts, or a class for expanded clones, and some rows have none.

size: few; length: 14; J: TRBJ1-1; V: TRBV11-2; CDR3: ASSLFGQTMNTEAF
size: NA; length: 15; J: TRBJ1-5; V: TRBV15; CDR3: ATSRDRQGNSNQPQH
size: NA; length: 13; J: TRBJ2-3; V: TRBV5-1; CDR3: ASRSGQIHTDTQY
size: NA; length: 12; J: TRBJ1-2; V: TRBV4-2; CDR3: ASSQDENYYGYT
size: NA; length: 11; J: TRBJ2-5; V: TRBV20-1; CDR3: SAEGTGQETQY
size: NA; length: 16; J: TRBJ2-1; V: TRBV6-2/TRBV6-3; CDR3: ASSLVAGLAGLYNEQF
size: NA; length: 14; J: TRBJ2-3; V: TRBV15; CDR3: ATSRGGQGTKDTQY
size: NA; length: 12; J: TRBJ1-5; V: TRBV6-2/TRBV6-3; CDR3: ASSPYDSNQPQH
size: few; length: 14; J: TRBJ2-1; V: TRBV27; CDR3: ASSAFRGRQDNEQF
size: NA; length: 13; J: TRBJ2-3; V: TRBV11-2; CDR3: ASSLDWTNADTQY
size: NA; length: 13; J: TRBJ1-1; V: TRBV5-1; CDR3: ASSSRQGTGTEAF
size: few; length: 15; J: TRBJ2-1; V: TRBV29-1; CDR3: SVRRPPGLATYNEQF
size: NA; length: 14; J: TRBJ1-5; V: TRBV5-5; CDR3: ASSLVQVLSNQPQH
size: NA; length: 14; J: TRBJ2-1; V: TRBV5-1; CDR3: ASSLVETGASNEQF
size: few; length: 14; J: TRBJ1-5; V: TRBV18; CDR3: ASSLIGQGGNQPQH
size: many; length: 12; J: TRBJ2-1; V: TRBV6-1; CDR3: ASQGRPRDNEQF
size: few; length: 11; J: TRBJ1-5; V: TRBV18; CDR3: ASSPGQLQPQH
size: few; length: 13; J: TRBJ2-3; V: TRBV12-3/TRBV12-4; CDR3: ASRPTGGWTDTKY
size: few; length: 11; J: TRBJ1-2; V: TRBV25-1; CDR3: ASREGPDYGYT
size: many; length: 13; J: TRBJ2-5; V: TRBV5-1; CDR3: ASSLEGTKQETQY
size: NA; length: 14; J: TRBJ2-1; V: TRBV5-1; CDR3: ASSLGAGALAQEQF
size: NA; length: 11; J: TRBJ1-2; V: TRBV2; CDR3: ASTRTAIDGYT
size: NA; length: 11; J: TRBJ2-3; V: TRBV5-1; CDR3: ASRPETRDTQY
size: NA; length: 13; J: TRBJ2-5; V: TRBV24-1; CDR3: ATSEIDRDQETQY
size: few; length: 12; J: TRBJ1-2; V: TRBV7-2; CDR3: ASSLYQASDGYT
size: few; length: 16; J: TRBJ2-1; V: TRBV20-1; CDR3: SARDRGGVGVSYNEQF
size: NA; length: 12; J: TRBJ2-1; V: TRBV2; CDR3: ASRTGRGYNEQF
size: NA; length: 10; J: TRBJ2-7; V: TRBV21-1; CDR3: ASTPTSYEQY
size: few; length: 14; J: TRBJ2-3; V: TRBV7-2; CDR3: ASTPGGSLWWYTQY
size: NA; length: 9; J: TRBJ2-1; V: TRBV5-6; CDR3: ASSLAWEQF
size: few; length: 14; J: TRBJ2-3; V: TRBV7-6; CDR3: ASSHVTSEGTDTQY